The clone carrying this T cell receptor (beta chain) was counted many times. What it binds is not known. Time point reported: healthy volunteer bleed at 6 weeks. The authors' total RNA extraction used unfractionated whole blood. Original data processing: The number of TCRs in each sample had a median of approximately 90,000 and spanned about 23,224 to 690,600. TCRdb ran MiXCR on the RACE reads and lists one entry per CDR3 protein. It is TCRdb's table, rather than the study itself, that gives the V and J calls and clone size. This table has about 70,000 distinct CDR3 sequences, about 6% appearing once. These data belong to a study of human T cells and chemical hapten exposure. Study-wide background: Minor pooled library volume differences mainly drove per-sample TCR yield variation.

Whole-study results and caveats: After DPC sensitization, TCRs above 1 in 1000 frequency showed no change.

Trimming at V came to 6 bases and at J to 3 bases, leaving 7 bases not matched to a gene. The CDR3 is 15 amino acids. Germline CDR1 and CDR2: MDHEN and SYDVKM. Sample: whole blood. This receptor was identified in a female donor in good health. Some clones in this sample may be carry-over from other donors' samples. The chain is built from TRBV28 and TRBJ2-3; 9 nucleotides match TRBD2. CDR3 nucleotides: TGTGCCAGCAGGGGGAGACTAGCGGATACAGATACGCAGTATTTT. Its protein is CASRGRLADTDTQYF.